This is a list of T cell receptor beta chains from one sample in a study of cytomegalovirus exposure and HLA in healthy donors. Clones were sequenced by immunoSEQ multiplex PCR, and TCRdb holds only the in-frame ones, with some missing. The sample consists of roughly 130,000 clones, roughly 79% of them appearing once. Sequencing was done on a sample of PBMCs. The receptors originated from a woman aged 50 to 60 in good health and CMV-seronegative. Both conserved end residues are part of each CDR3. A D gene is named only where the DNA matches it firmly. Only some rows state a clone size, as once, few, many or a class for expanded clones.

size: .; D: .; J: TRBJ1-2; V: TRBV27; CDR3: CASSYRGYGYTF; DNA: TGTGCCAGCAGTTACCGCGGCTATGGCTACACCTTC
size: .; D: TRBD1; J: TRBJ2-5; V: TRBV4-1; CDR3: CASSPEEDRGGWETQYF; DNA: TGCGCCAGCAGCCCCGAGGAGGACAGGGGCGGATGGGAGACCCAGTACTTC
size: .; D: .; J: TRBJ1-1; V: TRBV27; CDR3: CASSLSYRTNTEAFF; DNA: TGTGCCAGCAGTTTATCTTACAGAACGAACACTGAAGCTTTCTTT
size: .; D: TRBD1; J: TRBJ1-4; V: TRBV28; CDR3: CASSPGGLATNEKLFF; DNA: TGTGCCAGCAGTCCAGGGGGACTTGCAACTAATGAAAAACTGTTTTTT
size: .; D: TRBD1; J: TRBJ1-6; V: TRBV27; CDR3: CASSFGTGTYNSPLHF; DNA: TGTGCCAGCAGTTTCGGGACAGGGACTTATAATTCACCCCTCCACTTT
size: .; D: .; J: TRBJ1-1; V: TRBV28; CDR3: CASSQTDWVRAFF; DNA: TGTGCCAGCAGCCAAACCGACTGGGTTCGAGCTTTCTTT
size: .; D: TRBD1; J: TRBJ2-7; V: TRBV27; CDR3: CASSDRVPSYEQYF; DNA: TGTGCCAGCAGTGACAGGGTTCCGAGCTACGAGCAGTACTTC
size: once; D: .; J: TRBJ2-7; V: TRBV7-2; CDR3: CASSLASVYEQYF; DNA: TGTGCCAGCAGCTTAGCAAGCGTATACGAGCAGTACTTC
size: .; D: .; J: TRBJ2-4; V: TRBV7-2; CDR3: CASRPEGTTKNIQYF; DNA: TGTGCCAGCCGGCCTGAAGGGACAACCAAAAACATTCAGTACTTC
size: .; D: TRBD2; J: TRBJ2-1; V: TRBV6-5; CDR3: CASSSGTSGYNEQFF; DNA: TGTGCCAGCAGTTCCGGGACTAGCGGGTACAATGAGCAGTTCTTC
size: .; D: .; J: TRBJ1-1; V: TRBV5-1; CDR3: CASSLDRGARTEAFF; DNA: TGCGCCAGCAGCTTGGATCGGGGGGCGAGGACTGAAGCTTTCTTT
size: .; D: TRBD1; J: TRBJ2-1; V: TRBV12-5; CDR3: CASGLGQGLNPHEQFF; DNA: TGTGCTAGTGGTCTGGGACAGGGCCTAAATCCCCATGAGCAGTTCTTC
size: .; D: .; J: TRBJ1-3; V: TRBV29-1; CDR3: CSGSLLQLVSGNTIYF; DNA: TGCAGCGGCTCCCTCCTACAGTTGGTCTCTGGAAACACCATATATTTT
size: .; D: TRBD1; J: TRBJ1-2; V: TRBV10-3; CDR3: CAISPTGGYGYTF; DNA: TGTGCCATCAGCCCGACAGGGGGATATGGCTACACCTTC
size: .; D: .; J: TRBJ1-3; V: TRBV5-1; CDR3: CASSLWPSSGNTIYF; DNA: TGCGCCAGCAGCTTGTGGCCTTCGTCTGGAAACACCATATATTTT
size: .; D: .; J: TRBJ1-1; V: TRBV7-6; CDR3: CASSGQSRVMNTEAFF; DNA: TGTGCCAGCAGCGGACAGTCTAGGGTTATGAACACTGAAGCTTTCTTT
size: .; D: .; J: TRBJ2-2; V: TRBV7-2; CDR3: CASSPASVAGELFF; DNA: TGTGCCAGCAGCCCAGCTAGCGTGGCCGGGGAGCTGTTTTTT
size: .; D: TRBD1; J: TRBJ1-4; V: TRBV7-9; CDR3: CASSTNPGQGEEKLFF; DNA: TGTGCCAGCAGCACTAATCCGGGACAGGGAGAGGAAAAACTGTTTTTT
size: few; D: .; J: TRBJ2-1; V: TRBV6-5; CDR3: CASSPIAPLYNEQFF; DNA: TGTGCCAGCAGCCCTATAGCGCCTCTTTACAATGAGCAGTTCTTC
size: .; D: .; J: TRBJ2-3; V: TRBV27; CDR3: CASSLSASTDTQYF; DNA: TGTGCCAGCAGTTTATCAGCGAGCACAGATACGCAGTATTTT
size: few; D: .; J: TRBJ1-5; V: TRBV28; CDR3: CASSFHLIWGGDSNQPQHF; DNA: TGTGCCAGCAGTTTCCACTTAATCTGGGGCGGAGATAGCAATCAGCCCCAGCATTTT
size: once; D: .; J: TRBJ2-7; V: TRBV19; CDR3: CASATGTPSYEQYF; DNA: TGTGCCAGTGCTACAGGGACACCCTCCTACGAGCAGTACTTC